The sequence of this T cell receptor (beta chain) was determined in a study of beta chain features in type 1 diabetes. Study outcomes and limitations: All four CD4+ subsets from Type 1 diabetes patients carried moderately but significantly shorter TCRB CDR3s.

This clone was seen a handful of times. Its antigen is currently unknown. Expressed TCRB transcripts were sequenced after all isolated RNA was converted to cDNA. Sequencing of naive, central memory and regulatory T cell samples gave an average of roughly 3.6 million reads. Method: immunoSEQ multiplex PCR; TCRdb's copy keeps in-frame clones and lacks some. The repertoire has 200,000 to 300,000 clones, roughly 20% of them found once; the top ten carry 0.028%. The CDR3 is made up of 12 amino acids. V lost 3 bases to trimming and J lost 10 bases; unmatched junction nucleotides: 3. From germline, CDR1 is LNHNV and CDR2 YYDKDF (reference sequence).

The TCR sequence derives from a woman in her thirties or forties with type 1 diabetes. Sequencing was performed on naive CD4+ T cells from blood. The chain carries TRBV15 and TRBJ2-1; 7 nucleotides align to TRBD2. CDR3 residues: CATSSERGEQFF. CDR3 nucleotides: TGTGCCACCAGCAGTGAGCGGGGCGAGCAGTTCTTC.